This TCR beta chain is from a study of blood T cells in healthy people across ages. At the level of the study: Template switching caught about one barcoded beta molecule for each two T cells.

The extraction recovered at least 5 micrograms of total RNA per sample. The CDR3 sequence is 15 residues long. The germline gives CDR1 SGHRS, CDR2 YFSETQ. With 7 bases removed from V and 5 bases from J, the gap between germline ends came to 19 bases. Concerning this clonotype: Its antigen is not identified.

General study findings and limits: Correlation between TCR beta diversity and naive T cell percentage was strong.

A second about 7 to 12 cycle PCR used barcoded and J-beta primers. Each cDNA molecule carried a tag from a template-switch adaptor that contained 12 random nucleotides. TCRdb passed the 5' RACE reads through MiXCR, listing each CDR3 protein once. The table has 1.5 million to 2 million distinct CDR3 sequences, about 39% seen once. This chain links TRBV5-1 with TRBJ2-1; D gene uncertain. The sequencing input was blood. The receptor's source is a human donor in good health. The CDR3 spells CASSGVRRSHNEQFF. The CDR3 DNA follows: TGCGCCAGCTCCGGTGTCAGACGTTCACACAATGAGCAGTTCTTC. Combining the CDR3 with reference TRBV5-1 and TRBJ2-1 gives the whole variable domain KAGVTQTPRYLIKTRGQQVTLSCSPISGHRSVSWYQQTPGQGLQFLFEYFSETQRNKGNFPGRFSGRQFSNSRSEMNVSTLELGDSALYLCASSGVRRSHNEQFFGPGTRLTVL.